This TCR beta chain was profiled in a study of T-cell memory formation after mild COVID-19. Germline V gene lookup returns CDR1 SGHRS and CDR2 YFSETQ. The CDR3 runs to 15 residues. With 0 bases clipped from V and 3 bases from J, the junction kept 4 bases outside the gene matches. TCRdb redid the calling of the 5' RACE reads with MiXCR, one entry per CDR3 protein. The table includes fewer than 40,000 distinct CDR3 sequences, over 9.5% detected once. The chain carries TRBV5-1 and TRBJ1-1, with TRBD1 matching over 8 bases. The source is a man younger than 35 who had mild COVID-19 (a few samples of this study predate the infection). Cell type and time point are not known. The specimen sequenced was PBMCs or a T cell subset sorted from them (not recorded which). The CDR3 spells CASSLAGGEDTEAFF. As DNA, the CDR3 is TGCGCCAGCAGCTTGGCAGGGGGCGAGGACACTGAAGCTTTCTTT.